A single sample gave rise to the 5 T cell receptor beta chains below, sequenced in a study of blood T cell repertoires in COVID-19. Only in-frame clones appear in the TCRdb table, and some are missing; sequencing was by immunoSEQ multiplex PCR. This table has 250,000 or so clones, 65% to 90% appearing once. The sequenced sample was peripheral blood. These receptors came from a woman between 65 and 79 years old with acute or convalescent COVID-19.

The rearrangement links TRBV6-6 to TRBJ2-7; D is ambiguous. V lost 7 bases, J lost 6 bases, and 13 bases lay in between. This CDR3 is built from 12 residues. CDR1 is MNHNY and CDR2 is SVGAGI in the germline V gene (reference sequence). The CDR3: CASMFSGREQYF. DNA for the CDR3: TGTGCCAGCATGTTTTCTGGGCGCGAGCAGTACTTC.

In the case of this clone: Within the sample, other DNA sequences also encode this same CDR3. The V and J genes are TRBV28 and TRBJ1-5; 7 bases map to TRBD1. Trimming removed 5 bases from V and 0 bases from J; junction bases left unmatched: 4. CDR3 size: 15 residues. Germline CDR1 is MDHEN and CDR2 is SYDVKM. The CDR3 DNA reads TGTGCCAGCAGTAGCGACAGGGTTAGCAATCAGCCCCAGCATTTT. The encoded protein is CASSSDRVSNQPQHF.

V gene TRBV6-5 combines with J gene TRBJ2-2, with D perhaps matching TRBD2 (6 bases). Germline CDR1 is MNHEY and CDR2 is SVGAGI. The CDR3 is 15 residues long. V lost 6 bases and J 2 bases, leaving 13 bases between the germline ends. In DNA form, the CDR3 reads TGTGCCAGCAGCTGGGACTCCTTAAACACCGGGGAGCTGTTTTTT. Translating gives CASSWDSLNTGELFF.

The chain uses TRBV4-1 and TRBJ2-7, with D possibly being TRBD1 (6 bases). This CDR3 has 16 amino acids. With 3 bases removed from V and 0 bases from J, the gap between germline ends came to 15 bases. Per germline, CDR1 MGHRA and CDR2 YSYEKL. In DNA form, the CDR3 reads TGCGCCAGCAGCCAGCTTCAGGGCAGGGGCTCCTACGAGCAGTACTTC. It encodes CASSQLQGRGSYEQYF.

The rearrangement links TRBV14 to TRBJ2-3; the D gene is possibly TRBD1 (6 bases). Trimming left V 0 bases short and J 1 base short, with 11 bases between. Germline CDR1 reads SGHDN; CDR2 reads FVKESK. There are 16 residues in the CDR3. The CDR3 DNA sequence: TGTGCCAGCAGCCAAGATATCAACAGGGGCACAGATACGCAGTATTTT. Its protein is CASSQDINRGTDTQYF.